Presented here are 21 T cell receptor beta chains from one specimen sequenced in a study of blood T cell repertoires in COVID-19 (dated by TCRdb to about 2020). The library was made by the immunoSEQ multiplex PCR assay. The clones in this table, taken by TCRdb from immuneACCESS, are in-frame only. Not every clone is retained; where verified, under half of the shortfall comes from an unresolved V gene, and the cause of the rest is unknown. Counted in this sample were about 110,000 clones; 89% of them appeared once. The ten largest clones capture under 5.5% of the sample. Input material: peripheral blood. These receptors came from a man aged 35 to 55 with active or convalescent COVID-19.

V and J are TRBV6-5 and TRBJ2-3; D gene ambiguous. This CDR3 has 14 amino acids. Germline CDR1 and CDR2: MNHEY and SVGAGI. V was trimmed by 0 bases and J by 1 base, leaving 5 bases between them. As DNA, the CDR3 is TGTGCCAGCAGTTACTCCCAGGGCACAGATACGCAGTATTTT. Protein: CASSYSQGTDTQYF.

This sequence joins TRBV11-1 and TRBJ2-3, with D possibly TRBD1 on 5 matching bases. This CDR3 region has 15 residues. The V end lost 1 base, the J end lost 2 bases, and 10 bases lay between the germline ends. Germline lookup yields CDR1 SGHAT and CDR2 FQDESV (reference sequence). CDR3 protein: CASSLVGDNTDTQYF. CDR3 coding DNA: TGTGCCAGCAGCTTAGTAGGGGATAACACAGATACGCAGTATTTT.

The gene calls are TRBV11-2 and TRBJ1-1; 8 bases are shared with TRBD1. The CDR3 covers 15 residues. In germline, CDR1 is SGHAT, CDR2 FQNNGV. V was clipped by 1 base and J by 2 bases; unmatched bases: 3. Here the CDR3 DNA reads TGTGCCAGCAGCTTAGGGGACAGGTTAAACACTGAAGCTTTCTTT. Translation: CASSLGDRLNTEAFF.

The genes are TRBV7-9 and TRBJ1-1, with 7 positions matching TRBD1. CDR3 length: 16 residues. J gave up 0 bases and V 2 bases, and 6 bases lay outside the gene matches. The germline CDR1 and CDR2 sequences are SEHNR and FQNEAQ (reference sequence). This CDR3 reads CASSLRGRRVNTEAFF. DNA of the CDR3: TGTGCCAGCAGCTTAAGGGGGCGCAGAGTGAACACTGAAGCTTTCTTT.

J is TRBJ2-7 and V is TRBV11-1; 9 bases map to TRBD2. Trimming took 6 bases from V and 3 from J; bases not matched to a gene: 12. There are 16 residues in the CDR3. Per the germline V gene, CDR1 is SGHAT and CDR2 is FQDESV (reference sequence). The CDR3 loop is CASRPGTSRTNYEQYF. The CDR3 DNA is TGTGCCAGCAGACCCGGGACTAGCAGGACGAACTACGAGCAGTACTTC.

This sequence joins TRBV5-6 and TRBJ2-1; 10 positions agree with TRBD2. Germline-derived CDR1 and CDR2 are SGHDT and YYEEEE. The CDR3 contains 15 residues. V lost 0 bases and J lost 8; bases outside the gene matches: 5. This CDR3 reads CASSLAGGLAYEQFF. DNA for the CDR3: TGTGCCAGCAGCTTGGCCGGGGGACTAGCGTATGAGCAGTTCTTC.

The rearrangement joins TRBV2 to TRBJ2-5; tentative D call: TRBD1 (6 bases). V was cut by 7 bases and J by 1 base, with 10 bases left in between. CDR3 size: 13 residues. Germline CDR1 is SNHLY and CDR2 is FYNNEI. The CDR3 here is CASKGDPQETQYF. CDR3 in DNA: TGTGCCAGCAAGGGGGACCCCCAAGAGACCCAGTACTTC.

This clone was counted once. This chain joins TRBV19 and TRBJ2-1; 14 bases fit TRBD2. After removal of 5 bases from V and 9 bases from J, the junction contained 9 bases not matched to a gene. The CDR3 totals 16 residues. Germline CDR1 reads LNHDA; CDR2 reads SQIVND (reference sequence). The CDR3 spells CASSSRLAGGQSEQFF. DNA of the CDR3: TGTGCCAGTAGTTCCCGACTAGCGGGAGGGCAGAGTGAGCAGTTCTTC.

This clone was observed once. V is TRBV7-2 and J is TRBJ2-7; the D gene is possibly TRBD1 (5 bases). V was trimmed by 1 base and J by 6 bases, leaving 16 bases between them. The CDR3 sequence is 15 residues long. From germline, CDR1 is SGHTA and CDR2 FQGNSA. The CDR3 sequence: CASSLELGQRGEQYF. DNA of the CDR3: TGTGCCAGCAGCTTAGAGTTAGGACAAAGGGGCGAGCAGTACTTC. Looking up the rest from reference TRBV7-2 and TRBJ2-7 gives the full variable domain: GAGVSQSPSNKVTEKGKDVELRCDPISGHTALYWYRQSLGQGLEFLIYFQGNSAPDKSGLPSDRFSAERTGGSVSTLTIQRTQQEDSAVYLCASSLELGQRGEQYFGPGTRLTVT.

The rearrangement uses TRBV4-1 and TRBJ1-4; possible D gene TRBD1, 6 bases. V lost 1 base to trimming and J lost 8 bases, with 29 bases between them. CDR3 length: 20 amino acids. CDR1 is MGHRA and CDR2 is YSYEKL in the germline V gene. The CDR3: CASSQGRGGGAGDPQEKLFF. The CDR3 DNA reads as TGCGCCAGCAGCCAAGGTCGGGGCGGGGGCGCGGGAGATCCGCAAGAAAAACTGTTTTTT.

This sequence joins TRBV5-1 and TRBJ2-4; D is unclear. Germline CDR1 reads SGHRS; CDR2 reads YFSETQ. V lost 2 bases, J lost 6 bases, and 18 bases lay in between. The CDR3 spans 16 residues. The CDR3 here is CASSLTLLGPRNIQYF. CDR3 bases: TGCGCCAGCAGCTTAACCCTACTTGGGCCGAGAAACATTCAGTACTTC.

This sequence joins TRBV15 and TRBJ1-5; D is undetermined. Looked up from germline, CDR1 is LNHNV and CDR2 is YYDKDF (reference sequence). This CDR3 has 14 residues. The ends were cut back, 1 base at V and 1 base at J, with 5 bases in the middle. In DNA form, the CDR3 reads TGTGCCACCAGCAGAGCCCAAAGCAATCAGCCCCAGCATTTT. Its translation is CATSRAQSNQPQHF.

The chain couples TRBV4-1 to TRBJ1-2; 7 nucleotides line up with TRBD1. Trimming removed 6 bases from V and 6 bases from J; junction bases left unmatched: 7. Germline CDR1 reads MGHRA; CDR2 reads YSYEKL. The CDR3 has 13 amino acids. The CDR3 DNA sequence: TGCGCCAGCAGAAACATAGGGGGCAATGGCTACACCTTC. Residues: CASRNIGGNGYTF.

This clone appeared a few times. This rearrangement joins TRBV28 to TRBJ1-4; weak D call: TRBD1 (5 bases). With 4 bases removed from V and 4 bases from J, the gap between germline ends came to 10 bases. Germline lookup yields CDR1 MDHEN and CDR2 SYDVKM. This CDR3 has 14 residues. As DNA, the CDR3 is TGTGCCAGCAGTTCGCGGACAATTAATGAAAAACTGTTTTTT. Protein sequence: CASSSRTINEKLFF.

This clone has just one count. The chain employs TRBV6-5 and TRBJ2-1; 7 positions match TRBD2. Germline CDR1 is MNHEY and CDR2 is SVGAGI. The CDR3 extends over 14 amino acids. V lost 4 bases to trimming and J lost 4 bases; unmatched junction nucleotides: 4. The CDR3 region is CASSWTSRYNEQFF. CDR3 nucleotides: TGTGCCAGCAGTTGGACTAGTCGATACAATGAGCAGTTCTTC.

The V call is TRBV6-5, the J call TRBJ1-4; TRBD1 matches 7 bases. Germline CDR1 is MNHEY and CDR2 is SVGAGI. Trimming cost V 0 bases and J 5 bases; bases outside gene matches: 3. This CDR3 region has 15 residues. The CDR3 sequence is CASSYSGTVNEKLFF. CDR3 nucleotide sequence: TGTGCCAGCAGTTACTCCGGGACAGTCAATGAAAAACTGTTTTTT.

The CDR3 nucleotides read TGTGCCAGCAGCGTAGAAGTCGGGGGTTGGGGGACCCAGTACTTC. Encoded protein: CASSVEVGGWGTQYF. The rearrangement joins TRBV9 to TRBJ2-5; a weak D match, TRBD2 (6 bases). Germline lookup yields CDR1 SGDLS and CDR2 YYNGEE. Trimming left V 0 bases short and J 7 bases short, with 16 bases between. This CDR3 spans 15 amino acids. The full variable domain, in which reference TRBV9 and TRBJ2-5 provide the parts outside the CDR3, is DSGVTQTPKHLITATGQRVTLRCSPRSGDLSVYWYQQSLDQGLQFLIQYYNGEERAKGNILERFSAQQFPDLHSELNLSSLELGDSALYFCASSVEVGGWGTQYFGPGTRLLVL.

This chain connects TRBV28 to TRBJ2-5; 10 bases map to TRBD2. The junction had 18 bases not matched to a gene; V was cut back by 7 bases and J by 4 bases. This CDR3 is built from 18 residues. Germline assignment: CDR1 MDHEN and CDR2 SYDVKM. CDR3 loop: CASTRGALAGAGRETQYF. CDR3 DNA: TGTGCCAGCACTAGGGGGGCCCTAGCGGGAGCGGGGCGAGAGACCCAGTACTTC.

This clone showed up just once. The genes are TRBV12-3 or TRBV12-4 and TRBJ2-4, with D tentatively TRBD1 (5 bases). The germline V and J ends were trimmed by 6 bases and 13 bases, with 13 bases remaining between them. This CDR3 spans 11 amino acids. CDR3 bases: TGTGCCAGCAGCACTCCAGGACAACAGTACTTC. This codes for CASSTPGQQYF.

This chain links TRBV10-3 with TRBJ2-1; perhaps TRBD2 as D (6 bases). The CDR3 runs to 14 residues. Germline V lookup: CDR1 ENHRY, CDR2 SYGVKD. V lost 8 bases and J 1 base, leaving 12 bases between the germline ends. CDR3 in amino acids: CAISGLQSYNEQFF. The CDR3 bases are TGTGCCATCTCGGGACTCCAGTCCTACAATGAGCAGTTCTTC.

CDR3 sequence reads: CASSFLAGGSGELFF. Here the CDR3 DNA reads TGTGCCAGCAGCTTTCTAGCGGGAGGCTCCGGGGAGCTGTTTTTT. This sequence joins TRBV7-9 and TRBJ2-2, with 11 positions matching TRBD2. CDR3 length equals 15 residues. The junction had 3 bases not matched to a gene; V was cut back by 3 bases and J by 6 bases. CDR1 and CDR2 (germline): SEHNR, FQNEAQ (reference sequence).